A selection of T cell receptor beta chains follows, all from one sample in a study of spatial heterogeneity in lung cancer. TCRdb fed the 5' RACE reads into MiXCR, producing one record per CDR3 protein. Of 72,000 or so distinct CDR3 sequences in the sample, nearly 9% were seen once. Here the sequenced sample was PBMCs, taken at follow-up. The source is a female donor with early-stage non-small cell lung cancer. Each CDR3 is given with its conserved first and last residue. Fields, in order: V gene, CDR3 protein.

>TRBV3-1
CASSPGINTGELFF
>TRBV5-1
CASSLGAEDEQFF
>TRBV12-3/TRBV12-4
CASSLQGNYGYTF
>TRBV28
CASSFGAGASSLYEQYF
>TRBV7-8
CASSQYGQGDSYNEQFF
>TRBV4-1
CASSPLGLGYTF
>TRBV3-1
CASSQAGGEDTQYF
>TRBV28
CASSPTGLSEQFF
>TRBV27
CATHPSRGQGKTEAFF
>TRBV4-1
CASSPRRGPKVNEQFF
>TRBV6-5
CASSPTGGLTYYNEQFF
>TRBV7-3
CASSSLGTDTQYF
>TRBV30
CAWRVGNEQFF
>TRBV12-3/TRBV12-4
CASKLDQRVTGELFF
>TRBV11-2
CASSLYRGQGTSDTQYF
>TRBV27
CASSLWDRGTEAFF
>TRBV10-1
CASSEAGSYGYTF
>TRBV9
CASSVASTIQETQYF
>TRBV7-7
CASSYTGMETQYF
>TRBV6-5
CASSYLGKLGAFF
>TRBV7-3
CASSGLGEITDTQYF
>TRBV3-1
CASSDSNQPQHF
>TRBV11-3
CASSPNRGTGVTGELFF
>TRBV5-1
CATRSGSQETQYF
>TRBV20-1
CSARAGRDSHTGELFF
>TRBV19
CASSIASGSTEAFF
>TRBV7-9
CASSLWGSYEQYF
>TRBV30
CAWEGFSEGSYEQYF
>TRBV20-1
CSATIGALSAETQYF
>TRBV11-3
CASSLEGDSYNEQFF
>TRBV5-1
CASSLATTANTGELFF
>TRBV7-8
CASSQTGGATEAFF
>TRBV20-1
CSVPGQGASEQYF
>TRBV11-3
CASSLRGTRSADTQYF
>TRBV3-1
CASSHESGTSGPFF
>TRBV11-2
CASSLGGAGSGNEQFF
>TRBV6-5
CASENRIDGGELFF
>TRBV7-2
CASSLVGSSNQPQHF
>TRBV12-3/TRBV12-4
CATSVVGELFF
>TRBV19
CASSISRGGTEAFF
>TRBV11-3
CASSLASGTAETQYF
>TRBV12-3/TRBV12-4
CASSYRYGGGNTGELFF